This TCR beta chain was identified in a study of OX40 agonist ivuxolimab in advanced cancers. Study as a whole: Patients in dose escalation had liver, melanoma, kidney or head and neck cancers.

Findings and caveats of the study: Antigen specificity of clonally expanded peripheral T cells was not established.

The sample holds a few counts of this clone. Its specificity is not known. Sequenced by immunoSEQ multiplex PCR; TCRdb stores in-frame clones only, minus some. The table has tens of thousands of clones, roughly 88% seen once. The sampling schedule covered blood at baseline, cycle 4 day 1, and cycle 7 day 1. This material consisted of CD4+ or CD8+ T cells sorted from blood, taken in a trial of the OX40 agonist ivuxolimab. The receptor was derived from an adult with an advanced solid tumor such as melanoma, head and neck, liver or kidney cancer.

The DNA of the CDR3 is TGTGCCAGCTCACCAGAAAGTGGGGGCCTCACCGGGGAGCTGTTTTTT. As protein: CASSPESGGLTGELFF. The rearrangement joins TRBV18 to TRBJ2-2; TRBD1 is a possible D gene (6 bases). Trimming pared 2 bases from V and 4 bases from J, leaving 14 bases between. CDR3 length: 16 amino acids. Germline CDR1 and CDR2: KGHSH and LQKENI.